These T cell receptor beta chains were read from a single sample in a study of T cell responses to AZD1222 COVID-19 vaccine. Sequencing was performed with immunoSEQ multiplex PCR; in TCRdb, only in-frame clones are kept and a portion is missing. The sample carries approximately 110,000 clones, approximately 85% recorded once. The sequencing here drew on peripheral blood, taken on day 0 of AZD1222 vaccination. All receptors derive from an adult in good health. Each CDR3 is given with its conserved first and last residue. The order of the fields is J gene, V gene, D gene, CDR3 protein. D genes are given only for firm matches.

J: TRBJ1-4
V: TRBV4-3
D: .
CDR3: CASSEAGEKLFF

J: TRBJ1-6
V: TRBV6-1
D: .
CDR3: CASSEGGITPLHF

J: TRBJ1-4
V: TRBV9
D: TRBD1
CDR3: CASSSNPDRPGEKLFF

J: TRBJ1-3
V: TRBV28
D: .
CDR3: CASTSTAGAFSGNTIYF

J: TRBJ1-3
V: TRBV6-5
D: .
CDR3: CASTASSGNTIYF

J: TRBJ1-2
V: TRBV6-4
D: .
CDR3: CASLVIRDINGGYGYTF

J: TRBJ1-2
V: TRBV6-4
D: .
CDR3: CASRPGVWGFDGYTF

J: TRBJ2-7
V: TRBV6-5
D: .
CDR3: CATEQKLSYEQYF

J: TRBJ2-7
V: TRBV9
D: .
CDR3: CASSVGGAKGHEQYF

J: TRBJ1-5
V: TRBV3-1/TRBV3-2
D: .
CDR3: CASSQGGNRPGSSYYQPQHF

J: TRBJ1-2
V: TRBV6-5
D: .
CDR3: CATRGPPNYGYTF

J: TRBJ1-2
V: TRBV6-6
D: .
CDR3: CASTGGGYGYTF

J: TRBJ2-3
V: TRBV5-1
D: .
CDR3: CASNPDTQYF

J: TRBJ2-1
V: TRBV6-5
D: .
CDR3: CASSSQGEVTDEQFF

J: TRBJ2-3
V: TRBV6-2/TRBV6-3
D: .
CDR3: CASSKLGKRLGRHDTQYF

J: TRBJ2-3
V: TRBV6-4
D: TRBD2
CDR3: CASSDSASGGGTDTQYF

J: TRBJ2-5
V: TRBV7-9
D: .
CDR3: CASRINKETQYF

J: TRBJ2-5
V: TRBV25-1
D: .
CDR3: CASSLGGLQETQYF

J: TRBJ2-7
V: TRBV9
D: .
CDR3: CASSLTTGEQYF

J: TRBJ2-1
V: TRBV19
D: .
CDR3: CASSIGLYNEQFF

J: TRBJ2-3
V: TRBV5-1
D: .
CDR3: CASRLDGSSTDTQYF

J: TRBJ2-1
V: TRBV9
D: TRBD1
CDR3: CASSVSGTGGYNEQFF

J: TRBJ2-7
V: TRBV5-6
D: TRBD1
CDR3: CASSIQGAAYEQYF

J: TRBJ2-1
V: TRBV7-8
D: TRBD2
CDR3: CASSLGLAGVNEQFF

J: TRBJ1-1
V: TRBV7-8
D: .
CDR3: CASKADGGTEAFF

J: TRBJ1-2
V: TRBV5-6
D: .
CDR3: CASSLILRVAGYTF

J: TRBJ2-5
V: TRBV2
D: .
CDR3: CAGAGTRQETQYF

J: TRBJ1-4
V: TRBV4-1
D: .
CDR3: CASSQDPRGRGTNEKLFF

J: TRBJ1-2
V: TRBV7-9
D: .
CDR3: CASSRENYGYTF

J: TRBJ2-2
V: TRBV24-1
D: TRBD1
CDR3: CATSDPGGTGAGELFF

J: TRBJ1-2
V: TRBV7-8
D: .
CDR3: CASSLEARNLYGYTF

J: TRBJ2-7
V: TRBV6-2/TRBV6-3
D: TRBD2
CDR3: CASSYRPSGGYEQYF

J: TRBJ2-1
V: TRBV2
D: .
CDR3: CASSEDGVSYNEQFF

J: TRBJ2-3
V: TRBV14
D: TRBD1
CDR3: CASSPTGGAATDTQYF

J: TRBJ2-3
V: TRBV7-3
D: .
CDR3: CASSLWGGYTDTQYF

J: TRBJ2-5
V: TRBV11-1
D: .
CDR3: CASSPRWGLETQYF

J: TRBJ1-1
V: TRBV7-9
D: .
CDR3: CASSLRGGLVNTEAFF

J: TRBJ2-7
V: TRBV18
D: .
CDR3: CASSPGWNEQYF

J: TRBJ1-2
V: TRBV5-1
D: .
CDR3: CASSPTGTPTGGYTF

J: TRBJ1-5
V: TRBV7-2
D: .
CDR3: CASSLSPFIGQPQHF

J: TRBJ2-5
V: TRBV4-1
D: .
CDR3: CASSQTTSRGPDQETQYF

J: TRBJ1-6
V: TRBV5-8
D: .
CDR3: CASHSPLHF

J: TRBJ1-2
V: TRBV11-3
D: .
CDR3: CASSFGQSAHGYTF

J: TRBJ2-7
V: TRBV30
D: TRBD1
CDR3: CAWRWPGGSYEQYF

J: TRBJ1-5
V: TRBV24-1
D: .
CDR3: CATAGRGDNQPQHF

J: TRBJ1-4
V: TRBV15
D: .
CDR3: CATSREGSPTTNEKLFF

J: TRBJ1-4
V: TRBV29-1
D: .
CDR3: CSVETGGRRGDEKLFF

J: TRBJ2-1
V: TRBV6-2/TRBV6-3
D: .
CDR3: CASSTIGNEQFF

J: TRBJ1-2
V: TRBV10-3
D: .
CDR3: CAIRTGRDKHYGYTF

J: TRBJ2-3
V: TRBV14
D: .
CDR3: CASSQVPNPSTDTQYF

J: TRBJ2-7
V: TRBV29-1
D: .
CDR3: CSVAPGSSYEQYF